Below, one TCR beta chain is given with its context. Its target is unknown. Generated by immunoSEQ multiplex PCR, the TCRdb table keeps only in-frame clones and is missing some. The table has some 80,000 clones, approximately 90% seen once; the top ten hold 6.5% to 9.5%. Drawing of blood for sampling happened at baseline, at cycle 4 day 1, and at cycle 7 day 1. Germline V gene sequence: CDR1 GTSNPN, CDR2 SVGIG (reference sequence). This CDR3 has 15 amino acids. V was pared by 7 bases and J by 3 bases, with 19 bases between. The data originate from a study of OX40 agonist ivuxolimab in advanced cancers. Study-level points and caveats: Expanded peripheral T cells had an undetermined antigen specificity.

Sequencing was performed on CD4+ or CD8+ T cells sorted from blood, taken in a trial of the OX40 agonist ivuxolimab. The chain recombines TRBV30 with TRBJ2-1; D gene unclear. This receptor was identified in an adult with an advanced solid tumor such as melanoma, head and neck, liver or kidney cancer. The CDR3 nucleotides are TGTGCCTCCAAGGTCGGTAGTTCAGGCTACAATGAGCAGTTCTTC. This sequence encodes CASKVGSSGYNEQFF.